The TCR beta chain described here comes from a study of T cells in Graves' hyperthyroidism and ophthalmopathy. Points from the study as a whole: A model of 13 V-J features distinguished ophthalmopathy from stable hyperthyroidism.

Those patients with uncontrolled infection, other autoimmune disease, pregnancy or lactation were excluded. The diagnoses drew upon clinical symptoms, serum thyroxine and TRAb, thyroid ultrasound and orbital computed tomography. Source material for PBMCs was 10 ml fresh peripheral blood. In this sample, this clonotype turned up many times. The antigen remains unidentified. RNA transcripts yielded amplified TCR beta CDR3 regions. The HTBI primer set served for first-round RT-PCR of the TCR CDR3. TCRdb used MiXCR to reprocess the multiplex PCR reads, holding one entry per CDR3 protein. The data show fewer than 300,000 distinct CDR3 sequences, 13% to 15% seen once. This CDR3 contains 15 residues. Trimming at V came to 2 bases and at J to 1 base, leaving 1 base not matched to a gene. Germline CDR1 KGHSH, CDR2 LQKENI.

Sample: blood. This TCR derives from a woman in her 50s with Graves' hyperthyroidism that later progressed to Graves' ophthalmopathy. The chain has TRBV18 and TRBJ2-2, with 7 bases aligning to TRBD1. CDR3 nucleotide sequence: TGTGCCAGCTCACCAAACAGGGGGAACACCGGGGAGCTGTTTTTT. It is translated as CASSPNRGNTGELFF.